The 19 T cell receptor beta chains listed next were all sequenced from one sample in a study of blood T cells in healthy people across ages. With a J-beta primer mix and a sample-barcoded 5' primer, a second PCR ran about 6 to 11 cycles. TCRdb reanalysed the 5' RACE reads using MiXCR and keeps one entry per CDR3 protein. This table has about 1,500,000 distinct CDR3 sequences, about 28% appearing once. Sequenced: blood. These receptors all stem from a woman aged 25 to 39 in good health.

The rearrangement uses TRBV20-1 and TRBJ1-2; TRBD1 is a possible D gene (5 bases). CDR1 is DFQATT and CDR2 is SNEGSKA in the germline V gene (reference sequence). The V end lost 0 bases, the J end lost 7 bases, and 9 bases lay between the germline ends. The CDR3 has 12 amino acids. The chain's CDR3 is CSAREGRVGYTF. The CDR3, as DNA: TGCAGTGCTAGAGAAGGCAGGGTTGGCTACACCTTC.

The sample holds a few counts of this clonotype. A read error may produce the germline difference seen at one junction end. The V gene is TRBV2, the J gene TRBJ2-5, with 10 bases matching TRBD1. This CDR3 comprises 16 residues. The germline gives CDR1 SNHLY, CDR2 FYNNEI. This CDR3 reads CVSSVFGTGDQETQYF. CDR3 nucleotides: TGTGTCAGCAGTGTCTTCGGGACAGGGGACCAAGAGACCCAGTACTTC.

In its sample, this clonotype was seen a few times. The chain joins TRBV27 to TRBJ1-5; 7 bases fit TRBD1. The CDR3 extends over 16 amino acids. V trimming: 4 bases; J trimming: 1 base; junction bases outside the gene matches: 7. CDR1 and CDR2 (germline): MNHEY, SMNVEV (reference sequence). CDR3 protein: CASSSEGALSNQPQHF. The CDR3 DNA follows: TGTGCCAGCAGTTCAGAGGGGGCGTTGAGCAATCAGCCCCAGCATTTT.

This clonotype occurred many times. This rearrangement joins TRBV6-1 to TRBJ2-7, with 10 bases lining up with TRBD1. CDR3 size: 14 residues. V trimming: 4 bases; J trimming: 3 bases; junction bases outside the gene matches: 3. Per the germline V gene, CDR1 is MNHNS and CDR2 is SASEGT. This CDR3 is CASSGDRGYYEQYF. In DNA, the CDR3 is TGTGCCAGCAGTGGGGACAGGGGATACTACGAGCAGTACTTC.

This clonotype has just a few counts. The chain is built from TRBV12-3 or TRBV12-4 and TRBJ1-1; no reliable D call. The CDR3 runs to 11 residues. Trimming removed 4 bases at V and 7 bases at J, with 7 bases between. In nucleotides, the CDR3 is TGTGCCAGCAGTTCGGTCGGTGAAGCTTTCTTT. Residues: CASSSVGEAFF.

This clonotype came up many times. The chain uses TRBV12-3 or TRBV12-4 and TRBJ2-1; no clear D gene. V lost 6 bases and J 4 bases, leaving 19 bases between the germline ends. This CDR3 has 16 residues. CDR3 bases: TGTGCCAGCAGCAAAAGGTCGGGCGTCGGGTACAATGAGCAGTTCTTC. Protein product: CASSKRSGVGYNEQFF.

This clonotype turned up a few times. The chain uses TRBV4-3 and TRBJ1-2; D not certain. V lost 8 bases and J 6 bases, leaving 16 bases between the germline ends. The CDR3 is 13 residues long. From germline, CDR1 is LGHNA and CDR2 YSLEER. The CDR3 region is CASGNTLRDGYTF. CDR3 sequence (DNA): TGCGCCAGCGGAAACACCCTGCGGGATGGCTACACCTTC.

This clonotype was seen a few times. The chain uses TRBV7-2 and TRBJ2-5; TRBD2 agrees at 15 bases. J gave up 5 bases and V 5 bases, and 6 bases lay outside the gene matches. Germline V gene lookup returns CDR1 SGHTA and CDR2 FQGNSA. This CDR3 contains 16 residues. CDR3: CASSPRTSGGVETQYF. In nucleotides, the CDR3 is TGTGCCAGCAGCCCGAGGACTAGCGGGGGGGTGGAGACCCAGTACTTC.

The chain is built from TRBV11-2 and TRBJ2-3; D ambiguous. CDR1 and CDR2 (germline): SGHAT, FQNNGV. Trimming removed 0 bases from V and 7 bases from J, with 8 bases in between. The CDR3 covers 13 residues. The CDR3 bases are TGTGCCAGCAGCTTAGAGAAGGAATATACGCAGTATTTT. Translating gives CASSLEKEYTQYF.

This chain connects TRBV7-2 to TRBJ2-3; D is ambiguous. The germline gives CDR1 SGHTA, CDR2 FQGNSA. V lost 5 bases and J lost 9, with 21 bases in between. This CDR3 is 15 amino acids long. Here the CDR3 DNA reads TGTGCCAGCAGCCCCGACCCACTACTGAGAAAAACGCAGTATTTT. Protein product: CASSPDPLLRKTQYF.

The rearrangement joins TRBV18 to TRBJ2-4; D gene ambiguous. Between the trimmed V and J ends, which lost 9 bases and 0 bases, there was a span of 12 bases. The germline V gene has CDR1 KGHSH and CDR2 LQKENI. The CDR3 has 14 amino acids. The CDR3 sequence is CASSHAAAKNIQYF. The CDR3 DNA reads TGTGCCAGTTCCCACGCGGCAGCCAAAAACATTCAGTACTTC.

This clonotype was seen only a few times. The rearrangement uses TRBV30 and TRBJ2-7; D gene uncertain. V lost 0 bases and J lost 6, with 9 bases in between. The CDR3 is 12 amino acids. The germline CDR1 and CDR2 sequences are GTSNPN and SVGIG (reference sequence). CDR3 sequence: CAWSVPGGEQYF. DNA for the CDR3: TGTGCCTGGAGTGTACCGGGTGGCGAGCAGTACTTC.

This clonotype was found a few times. CDR3 nucleotide sequence: TGTGCCAGCAGCTTGGGTCGAGCGGGAGGGCGGGAGACCCAGTACTTC. This codes for CASSLGRAGGRETQYF. The chain combines TRBV7-2 with TRBJ2-5, with 10 positions matching TRBD2. This CDR3 spans 16 amino acids. Germline values: CDR1 SGHTA, CDR2 FQGNSA. Losses at the gene ends were 3 bases for V and 5 bases for J; bases not matched to a gene: 9.

Only a few counts were recorded for this clonotype. The chain employs TRBV7-2 and TRBJ1-1, with D maybe TRBD1 (5 bases). Trimming left V 5 bases short and J 0 bases short, with 13 bases between. CDR1 and CDR2 (germline): SGHTA, FQGNSA. The CDR3 totals 15 residues. For the CDR3, the DNA is TGTGCCAGCAGCCCCCCCGGGGCCATGAACACTGAAGCTTTCTTT. This gives the protein CASSPPGAMNTEAFF.

The chain uses TRBV6-5 and TRBJ2-1, with 8 bases lining up with TRBD1. The germline V gene has CDR1 MNHEY and CDR2 SVGAGI. The CDR3 has 14 amino acids. Trimming cost V 8 bases and J 4 bases; bases outside gene matches: 7. CDR3 residues: CASSKGQAYNEQFF. The CDR3 region has the DNA TGTGCCAGCTCCAAGGGACAGGCGTACAATGAGCAGTTCTTC.

V is TRBV12-3 or TRBV12-4 and J is TRBJ2-7, with TRBD1 identical over 9 bases. The J call is doubtful: the DNA matches TRBJ2-5 better. This CDR3 has 14 residues. DNA of the CDR3: TGTGCCAGCAGTTTCCTACAGGGGGCTGAGACCCAGTACTTC. This codes for CASSFLQGAETQYF.

This clonotype was recorded a few times. A much larger clone sits a single nucleotide away, making a read error possible. The chain has TRBV10-2 and TRBJ2-5, with unresolved D. The ends were cut back, 1 base at V and 11 bases at J, with 17 bases in the middle. CDR3 length: 14 amino acids. Germline V gene sequence: CDR1 WSHSY, CDR2 SAAADI. In DNA form, the CDR3 reads TGCGCCAGCAGTGAGTTAACAGACTCCTACGGGCAGTACTTC. Its protein is CASSELTDSYGQYF.

The chain employs TRBV2 and TRBJ2-5, with TRBD2 matching 9 bases. This CDR3 has 14 amino acids. Unmatched junction bases numbered 9, after V lost 8 bases and J lost 5 bases. Germline V lookup: CDR1 SNHLY, CDR2 FYNNEI. CDR3 residues: CASFRREGPETQYF. CDR3 bases: TGTGCCAGCTTCAGGCGGGAGGGCCCTGAGACCCAGTACTTC.

The sample holds one count of this clonotype. The chain joins TRBV5-1 to TRBJ2-2; 8 bases line up with TRBD1. This CDR3 spans 16 amino acids. Germline V gene data show CDR1 as SGHRS and CDR2 as YFSETQ. V trimming: 4 bases; J trimming: 3 bases; junction bases outside the gene matches: 8. The CDR3 DNA is TGCGCCAGCAGCCCCGGACAGGGACAGGACACCGGGGAGCTGTTTTTT. It translates to CASSPGQGQDTGELFF.